The present T cell receptor (beta chain) was sequenced within a study of human T cells and chemical hapten exposure. Study overall: Alopecia areata, totalis and universalis patients, mostly female, were included.

Trimming took 6 bases from V and 0 from J; bases not matched to a gene: 12. Germline values: CDR1 SQVTM, CDR2 ANQGSEA. The CDR3 spans 17 residues. TCRdb used MiXCR to reprocess the RACE reads, holding one entry per CDR3 protein. The sample contains about 69,000 distinct CDR3 sequences, 10% of which appear only once. Stated time point: patch test 2, 6 weeks after DPC sensitization. Indicated treatment: therapeutic diphenylcyclopropenone sensitization with weekly scalp DPC. Blood sampling occurred before each patch-test application. V usage is TRBV29-1 and J usage is TRBJ2-7; TRBD1 agrees at 12 bases. The material was whole blood, obtained in connection with sensitization to the hapten diphenylcyclopropenone (DPC). This receptor was obtained from a woman between 45 and 60 years old with alopecia areata. Some clones in this sample may be carry-over from other donors' samples. The CDR3 loop reads CSVAGTGGLPASYEQYF. DNA of the CDR3: TGCAGCGTAGCCGGGACAGGGGGCCTCCCGGCCTCCTACGAGCAGTACTTC.